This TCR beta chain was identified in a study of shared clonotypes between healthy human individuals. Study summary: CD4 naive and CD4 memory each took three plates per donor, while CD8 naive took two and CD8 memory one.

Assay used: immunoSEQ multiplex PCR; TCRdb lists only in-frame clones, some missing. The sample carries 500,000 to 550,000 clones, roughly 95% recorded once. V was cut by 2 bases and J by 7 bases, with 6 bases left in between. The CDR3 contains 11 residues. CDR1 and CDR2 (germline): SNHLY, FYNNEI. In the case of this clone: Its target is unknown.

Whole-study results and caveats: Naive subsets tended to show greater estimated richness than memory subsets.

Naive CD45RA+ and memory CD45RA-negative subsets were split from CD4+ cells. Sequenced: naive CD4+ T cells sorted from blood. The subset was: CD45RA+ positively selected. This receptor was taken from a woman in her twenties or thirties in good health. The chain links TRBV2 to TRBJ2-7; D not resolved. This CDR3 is CASSEWGEQYF. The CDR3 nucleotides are TGTGCCAGCAGTGAATGGGGAGAGCAGTACTTC.